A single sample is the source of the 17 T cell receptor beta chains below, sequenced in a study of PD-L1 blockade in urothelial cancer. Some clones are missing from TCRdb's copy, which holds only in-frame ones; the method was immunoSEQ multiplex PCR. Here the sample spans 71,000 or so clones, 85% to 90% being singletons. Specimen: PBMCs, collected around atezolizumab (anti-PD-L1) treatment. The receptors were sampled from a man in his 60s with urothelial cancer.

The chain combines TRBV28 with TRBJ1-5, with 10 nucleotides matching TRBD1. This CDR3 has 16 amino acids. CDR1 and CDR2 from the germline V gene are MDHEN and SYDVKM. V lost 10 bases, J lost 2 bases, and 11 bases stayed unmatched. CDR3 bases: TGTGCCATCAGAAAGCAAGGGACAGGGGGCAATCAGCCCCAGCATTTT. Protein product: CAIRKQGTGGNQPQHF.

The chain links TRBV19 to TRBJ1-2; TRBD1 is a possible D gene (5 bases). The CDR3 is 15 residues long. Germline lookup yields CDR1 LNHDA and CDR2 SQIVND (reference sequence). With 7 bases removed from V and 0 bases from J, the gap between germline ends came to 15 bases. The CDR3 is CASKEGTGANYGYTF. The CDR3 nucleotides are TGTGCCAGTAAGGAGGGGACGGGAGCTAACTATGGCTACACCTTC.

CDR3 coding DNA: TGTGCCACAGGAGTCGGGGATGCTGGGGCCAACGTCCTGACTTTC. This sequence encodes CATGVGDAGANVLTF. V usage is TRBV7-9 and J usage is TRBJ2-6; possible D gene TRBD2, 5 bases. The CDR3 spans 15 residues. Germline V lookup: CDR1 SEHNR, CDR2 FQNEAQ (reference sequence). V shed 10 bases and J shed 2 bases, with 15 bases lying between them.

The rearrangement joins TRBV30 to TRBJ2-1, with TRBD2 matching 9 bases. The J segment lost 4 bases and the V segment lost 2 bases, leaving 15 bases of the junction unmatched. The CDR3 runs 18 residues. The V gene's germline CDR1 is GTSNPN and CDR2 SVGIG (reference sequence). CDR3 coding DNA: TGTGCCTGGAGTTCAGACCCTCTGGGACTAGCCTCTTACAATGAGCAGTTCTTC. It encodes CAWSSDPLGLASYNEQFF.

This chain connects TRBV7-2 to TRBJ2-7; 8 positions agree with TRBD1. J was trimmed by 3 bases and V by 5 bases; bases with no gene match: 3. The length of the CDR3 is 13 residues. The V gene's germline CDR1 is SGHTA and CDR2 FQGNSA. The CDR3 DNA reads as TGTGCCAGCAGCCCGGGACAGGTCTACGAGCAGTACTTC. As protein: CASSPGQVYEQYF.

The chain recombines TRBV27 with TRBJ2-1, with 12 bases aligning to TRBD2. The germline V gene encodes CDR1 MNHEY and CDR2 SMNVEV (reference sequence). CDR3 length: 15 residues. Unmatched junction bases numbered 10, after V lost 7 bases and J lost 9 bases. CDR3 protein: CASNTRTSGIGEQFF. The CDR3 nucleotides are TGTGCCAGCAATACTCGGACTAGCGGGATAGGTGAGCAGTTCTTC.

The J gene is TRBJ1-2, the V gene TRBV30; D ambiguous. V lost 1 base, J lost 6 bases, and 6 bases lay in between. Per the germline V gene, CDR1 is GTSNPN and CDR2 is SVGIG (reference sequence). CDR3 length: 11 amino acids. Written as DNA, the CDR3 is TGTGCCTGGAGTGGAGGGAATGGCTACACCTTC. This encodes CAWSGGNGYTF. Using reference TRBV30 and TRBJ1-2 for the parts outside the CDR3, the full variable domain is SQTIHQWPATLVQPVGSPLSLECTVEGTSNPNLYWYRQAAGRGLQLLFYSVGIGQISSEVPQNLSASRPQDRQFILSSKKLLLSDSGFYLCAWSGGNGYTFGSGTRLTVV.

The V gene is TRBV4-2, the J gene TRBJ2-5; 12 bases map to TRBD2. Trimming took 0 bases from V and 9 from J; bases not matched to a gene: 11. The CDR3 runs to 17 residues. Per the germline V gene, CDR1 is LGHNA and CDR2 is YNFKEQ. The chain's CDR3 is CASSQENLAGGPSAQYF. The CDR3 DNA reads TGTGCCAGCAGCCAAGAGAATCTAGCGGGGGGGCCGAGCGCCCAGTACTTC.

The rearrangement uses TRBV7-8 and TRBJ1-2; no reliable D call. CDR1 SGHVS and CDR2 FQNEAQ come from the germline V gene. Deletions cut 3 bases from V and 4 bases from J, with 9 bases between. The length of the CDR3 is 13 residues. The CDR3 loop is CASSFRGSYGYTF. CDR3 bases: TGTGCCAGCAGCTTTCGGGGTTCCTATGGCTACACCTTC.

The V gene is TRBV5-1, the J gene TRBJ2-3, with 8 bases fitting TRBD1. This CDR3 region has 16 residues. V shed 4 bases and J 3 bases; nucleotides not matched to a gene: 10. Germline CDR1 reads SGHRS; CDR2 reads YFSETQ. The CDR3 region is CASSLEPTGVTDTQYF. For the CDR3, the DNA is TGCGCCAGCAGCCTAGAACCGACAGGGGTAACAGATACGCAGTATTTT.

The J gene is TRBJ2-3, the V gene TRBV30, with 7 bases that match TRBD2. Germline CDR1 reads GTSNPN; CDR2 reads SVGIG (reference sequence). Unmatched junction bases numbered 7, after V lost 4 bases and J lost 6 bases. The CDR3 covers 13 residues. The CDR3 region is CAWNRGVLDTQYF. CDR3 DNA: TGTGCCTGGAATCGGGGGGTATTGGATACGCAGTATTTT.

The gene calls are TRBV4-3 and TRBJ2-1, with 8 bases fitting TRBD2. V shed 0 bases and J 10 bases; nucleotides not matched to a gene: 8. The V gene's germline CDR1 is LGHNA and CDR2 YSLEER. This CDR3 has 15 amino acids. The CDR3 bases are TGCGCCAGCAGCCAAGATCTCACTAGCGGACGGGAGCAGTTCTTC. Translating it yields CASSQDLTSGREQFF.

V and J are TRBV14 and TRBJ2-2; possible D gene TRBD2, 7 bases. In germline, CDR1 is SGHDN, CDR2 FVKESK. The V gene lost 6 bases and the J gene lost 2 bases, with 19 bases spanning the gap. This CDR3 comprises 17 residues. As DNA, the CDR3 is TGTGCCAGCAGTACCCCTCCCGGGGGGCGAAACACCGGGGAGCTGTTTTTT. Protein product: CASSTPPGGRNTGELFF. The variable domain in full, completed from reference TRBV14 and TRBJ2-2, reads EAGVTQFPSHSVIEKGQTVTLRCDPISGHDNLYWYRRVMGKEIKFLLHFVKESKQDESGMPNNRFLAERTGGTYSTLKVQPAELEDSGVYFCASSTPPGGRNTGELFFGEGSRLTVL.

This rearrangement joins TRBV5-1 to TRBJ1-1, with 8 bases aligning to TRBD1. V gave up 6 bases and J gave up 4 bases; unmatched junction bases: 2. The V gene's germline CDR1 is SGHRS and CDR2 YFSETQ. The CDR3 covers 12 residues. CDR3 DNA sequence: TGCGCCAGCACCACAGGGGGCACTGAAGCTTTCTTT. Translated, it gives CASTTGGTEAFF.

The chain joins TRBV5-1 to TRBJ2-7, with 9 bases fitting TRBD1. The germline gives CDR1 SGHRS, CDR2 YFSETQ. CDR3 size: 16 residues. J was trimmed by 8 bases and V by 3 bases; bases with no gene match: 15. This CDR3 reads CASSSQLGQGRTQQYF. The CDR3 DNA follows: TGCGCCAGCAGCTCGCAGCTGGGACAGGGAAGAACCCAGCAGTACTTC.

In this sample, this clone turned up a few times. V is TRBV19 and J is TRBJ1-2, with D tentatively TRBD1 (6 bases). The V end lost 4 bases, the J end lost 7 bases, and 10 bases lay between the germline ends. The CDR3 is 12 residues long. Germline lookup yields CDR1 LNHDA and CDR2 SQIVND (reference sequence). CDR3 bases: TGTGCCAGTAGTACTTACAGGGCTGGCTACACCTTC. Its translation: CASSTYRAGYTF. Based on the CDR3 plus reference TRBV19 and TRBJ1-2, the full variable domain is DGGITQSPKYLFRKEGQNVTLSCEQNLNHDAMYWYRQDPGQGLRLIYYSQIVNDFQKGDIAEGYSVSREKKESFPLTVTSAQKNPTAFYLCASSTYRAGYTFGSGTRLTVV.

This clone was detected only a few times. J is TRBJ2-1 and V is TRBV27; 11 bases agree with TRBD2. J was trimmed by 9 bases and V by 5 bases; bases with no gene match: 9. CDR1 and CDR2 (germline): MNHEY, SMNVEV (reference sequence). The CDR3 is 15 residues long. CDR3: CASSNPSGRTFEQFF. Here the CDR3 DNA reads TGTGCCAGCAGTAACCCTAGCGGGAGGACATTTGAGCAGTTCTTC.